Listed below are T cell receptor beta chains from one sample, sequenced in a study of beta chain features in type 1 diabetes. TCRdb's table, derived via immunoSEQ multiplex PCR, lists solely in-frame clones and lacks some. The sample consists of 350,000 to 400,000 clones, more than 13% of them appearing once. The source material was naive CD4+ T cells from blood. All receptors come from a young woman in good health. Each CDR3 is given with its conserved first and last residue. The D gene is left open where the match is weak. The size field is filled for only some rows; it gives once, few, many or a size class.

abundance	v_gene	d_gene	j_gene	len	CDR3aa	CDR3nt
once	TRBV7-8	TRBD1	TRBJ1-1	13	CASSAGGSTEAFF	TGTGCCAGCAGCGCAGGGGGTAGCACTGAAGCTTTCTTT
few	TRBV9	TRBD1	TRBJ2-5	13	CASSGTVQETQYF	TGTGCCAGCAGTGGGACAGTCCAAGAGACCCAGTACTTC
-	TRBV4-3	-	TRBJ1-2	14	CASSPRYDTYGYTF	TGCGCCAGCAGCCCCCGCTACGACACGTATGGCTACACCTTC
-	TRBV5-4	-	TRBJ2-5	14	CASTPVQGIETQYF	TGTGCCAGCACCCCCGTACAGGGTATAGAGACCCAGTACTTC
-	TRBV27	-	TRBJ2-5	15	CATRTARTSLETQYF	TGTGCCACCCGGACAGCAAGGACCTCCTTGGAGACCCAGTACTTC
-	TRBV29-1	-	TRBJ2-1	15	CSVLSRARFYNEQFF	TGCAGCGTTCTCTCACGCGCCCGTTTCTACAATGAGCAGTTCTTC
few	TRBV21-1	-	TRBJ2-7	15	CASSKRGQGLYEQYF	TGTGCCAGCAGCAAAAGGGGACAGGGACTCTACGAGCAGTACTTC
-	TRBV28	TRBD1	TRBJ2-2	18	CASSFGTGDNFPTGELFF	TGTGCCAGCAGTTTTGGGACAGGGGACAATTTTCCCACCGGGGAGCTGTTTTTT
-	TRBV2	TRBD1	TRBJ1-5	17	CASSEGVRGVFNQPQHF	TGTGCCAGCAGTGAAGGGGTCAGGGGGGTCTTCAATCAGCCCCAGCATTTT
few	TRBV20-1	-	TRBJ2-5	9	CSAPPGQYF	TGCAGTGCACCGCCGGGCCAGTACTTC
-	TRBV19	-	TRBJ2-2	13	CASKFRGTGELFF	TGTGCCAGTAAATTTCGAGGCACCGGGGAGCTGTTTTTT
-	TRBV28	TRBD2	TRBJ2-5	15	CASRSGTSGSQTQYF	TGTGCCAGCAGATCCGGGACTAGCGGGAGTCAGACCCAGTACTTC
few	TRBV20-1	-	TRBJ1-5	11	CSASRNQPQHF	TGCAGTGCTAGCCGGAATCAGCCCCAGCATTTT
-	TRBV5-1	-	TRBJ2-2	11	CASSLHGELFF	TGCGCCAGCAGCTTGCACGGGGAGCTGTTTTTT
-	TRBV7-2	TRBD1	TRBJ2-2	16	CASSQGQGARTGELFF	TGTGCCAGCAGCCAAGGACAGGGGGCAAGAACCGGGGAGCTGTTTTTT
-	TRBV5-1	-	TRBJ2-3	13	CASSPLVEDTQYF	TGCGCCAGCAGTCCGTTAGTTGAAGATACGCAGTATTTT
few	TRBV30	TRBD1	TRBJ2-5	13	CAWSVTGGETQYF	TGTGCCTGGAGTGTGACAGGGGGGGAGACCCAGTACTTC
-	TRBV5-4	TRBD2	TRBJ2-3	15	CASSFGSGSSDTQYF	TGTGCCAGCAGCTTTGGTAGCGGGAGTAGCGATACGCAGTATTTT
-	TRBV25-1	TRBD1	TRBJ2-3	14	CASTPGQGTDTQYF	TGTGCCAGCACCCCGGGACAGGGGACAGATACGCAGTATTTT
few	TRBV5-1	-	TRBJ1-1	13	CASSLPQNTEAFF	TGCGCCAGCAGCCTACCCCAGAACACTGAAGCTTTCTTT
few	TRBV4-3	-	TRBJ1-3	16	CASSQDSRQAGNTIYF	TGCGCCAGCAGCCAAGATTCTCGGCAGGCTGGAAACACCATATATTTT
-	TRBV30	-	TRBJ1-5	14	CAWSVIGGNQPQHF	TGTGCCTGGAGTGTAATAGGGGGAAATCAGCCCCAGCATTTT
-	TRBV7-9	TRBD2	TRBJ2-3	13	CASSLAGEDTQYF	TGTGCCAGCAGCCTAGCGGGAGAAGATACGCAGTATTTT
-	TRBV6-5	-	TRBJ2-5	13	CASSASFGETQYF	TGTGCCAGCAGTGCCTCCTTCGGGGAGACCCAGTACTTC
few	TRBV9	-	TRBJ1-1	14	CASSARRTPFEAFF	TGTGCCAGCAGCGCGAGGAGGACGCCTTTTGAAGCTTTCTTT
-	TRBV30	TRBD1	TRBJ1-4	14	CAWSPGQGLGKLFF	TGTGCCTGGTCTCCGGGACAGGGGTTGGGAAAACTGTTTTTT
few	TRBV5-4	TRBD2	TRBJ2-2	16	CASSDPGLASAGELFF	TGTGCCAGCAGTGACCCTGGACTAGCGTCGGCCGGGGAGCTGTTTTTT
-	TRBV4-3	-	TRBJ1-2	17	CASSRSTGPGIFGGYTF	TGCGCCAGCAGCCGCTCAACCGGGCCAGGGATTTTCGGCGGCTACACCTTC
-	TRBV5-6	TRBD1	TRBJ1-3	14	CASSLQGTGNTIYF	TGTGCCAGCAGCCTACAGGGGACTGGAAACACCATATATTTT
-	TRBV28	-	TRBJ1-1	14	CASRAGMGGTEAFF	TGTGCCAGCAGAGCCGGGATGGGAGGCACTGAAGCTTTCTTT
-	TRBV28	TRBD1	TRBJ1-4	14	CASSQQGAGEKLFF	TGTGCCAGCAGTCAACAGGGGGCAGGTGAAAAACTGTTTTTT
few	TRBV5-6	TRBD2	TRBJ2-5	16	CASSLGLAGVGETQYF	TGTGCCAGCAGCTTGGGACTAGCGGGAGTAGGAGAGACCCAGTACTTC
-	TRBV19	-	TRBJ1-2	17	CASSTPGTTSLSYGYTF	TGTGCCAGTAGTACGCCCGGGACAACGTCTCTCAGCTATGGCTACACCTTC
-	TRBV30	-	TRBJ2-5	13	CAWKGGPQETQYF	TGTGCCTGGAAAGGAGGTCCTCAAGAGACCCAGTACTTC
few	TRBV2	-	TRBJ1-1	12	CASRYTYTEAFF	TGTGCCAGCAGGTACACGTACACTGAAGCTTTCTTT
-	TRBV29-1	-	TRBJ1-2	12	CSVGLRAYGYTF	TGCAGCGTTGGGTTGAGAGCGTATGGCTACACCTTC
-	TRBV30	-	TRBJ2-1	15	CAWSSGTSSYNEQFF	TGTGCCTGGAGTTCCGGGACTTCCTCCTACAATGAGCAGTTCTTC
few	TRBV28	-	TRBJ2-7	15	CASSPRVGGAYEQYF	TGTGCCAGCAGTCCCAGAGTTGGCGGGGCCTACGAGCAGTACTTC
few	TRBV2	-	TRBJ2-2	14	CASKRTENTGELFF	TGTGCCAGCAAGCGGACAGAAAACACCGGGGAGCTGTTTTTT
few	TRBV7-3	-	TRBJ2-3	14	CASSLSTVADTQYF	TGTGCCAGCAGCTTAAGTACTGTCGCAGATACGCAGTATTTT
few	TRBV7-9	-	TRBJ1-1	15	CASSLARQKNTEAFF	TGTGCCAGCAGCTTAGCCCGACAGAAGAACACTGAAGCTTTCTTT
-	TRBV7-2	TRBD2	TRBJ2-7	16	CASSLVAGGGLREQYF	TGTGCCAGCAGCTTAGTCGCGGGAGGGGGGCTTCGGGAGCAGTACTTC
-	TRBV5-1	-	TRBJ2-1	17	CASSLGSLGGGYNEQFF	TGCGCCAGCAGCTTGGGGTCTCTCGGGGGAGGATACAATGAGCAGTTCTTC
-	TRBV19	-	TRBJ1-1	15	CASSIAGGPNTEAFF	TGTGCCAGTAGTATAGCGGGAGGACCGAACACTGAAGCTTTCTTT
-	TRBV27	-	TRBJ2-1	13	CASSLAGINEQFF	TGTGCCAGCAGTTTAGCAGGGATCAATGAGCAGTTCTTC
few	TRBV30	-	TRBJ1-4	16	CAWSVHGRTTNEKLFF	TGTGCCTGGAGTGTACATGGGAGAACAACTAATGAAAAACTGTTTTTT
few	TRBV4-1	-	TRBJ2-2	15	CASSQRVTSAGELFF	TGCGCCAGCAGCCAACGGGTCACCTCCGCCGGGGAGCTGTTTTTT
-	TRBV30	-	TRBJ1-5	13	CAVRAGSNQPQHF	TGTGCCGTGAGGGCAGGAAGCAATCAGCCCCAGCATTTT
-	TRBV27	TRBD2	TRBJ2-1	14	CASSSGLAGNEQFF	TGTGCCAGCAGTTCGGGACTAGCAGGAAATGAGCAGTTCTTC
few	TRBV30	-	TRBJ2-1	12	CAWSVSHNEQFF	TGTGCCTGGAGTGTGAGCCACAATGAGCAGTTCTTC
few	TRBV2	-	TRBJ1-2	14	CASHLGQLDYGYTF	TGTGCCAGCCACCTAGGACAGCTTGACTATGGCTACACCTTC
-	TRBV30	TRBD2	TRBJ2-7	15	CAWSKVGGPSYEQYF	TGTGCCTGGAGTAAAGTGGGAGGGCCCTCCTACGAGCAGTACTTC
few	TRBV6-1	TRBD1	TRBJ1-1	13	CASKGQGDTEAFF	TGTGCCAGCAAGGGACAGGGTGACACTGAAGCTTTCTTT
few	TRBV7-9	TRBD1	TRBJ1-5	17	CASSPGQELWNNQPQHF	TGTGCCAGCAGCCCGGGACAGGAGCTTTGGAACAATCAGCCCCAGCATTTT
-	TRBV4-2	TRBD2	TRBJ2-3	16	CASSQQRGRLGDTQYF	TGTGCCAGCAGCCAACAGCGGGGACGCCTTGGGGATACGCAGTATTTT